Listed below are T cell receptor beta chains from one sample, sequenced in a study of shared T cell receptors in the human thymus. Libraries were prepared by immunoSEQ multiplex PCR; TCRdb keeps only in-frame clonotypes and omits some of them. The repertoire holds 600,000 to 900,000 clones, with 70% to 90% as singletons. A further study also used this sample, focusing on human thymus T cells.

Specimen: thymocytes. The receptors were gathered from a girl under two years old with a congenital heart defect. Each CDR3 is given with its conserved first and last residue.

TRBV19	CASTNKGTAKGGAQPQHF
TRBV5-1	CASSFYRLTDTQYF
TRBV7-8	CASSYGSDMENYGYTF
TRBV5-1	CASSLGGSTDTQYF
TRBV19	CASSEQGSNGYTF
TRBV7-8	CASSSDCQETQYF
TRBV28	CASSFFLGARGGELFF
TRBV9	CASSETDRGKEAFF
TRBV15	CATSRSNDSEDQPQHF
TRBV11-2	CASSPSGKWGYTF
TRBV5-1	CASSPGGSISSGANVLTF
TRBV5-6	CASSPARGKSYEQYF
TRBV18	CASSHGPRQHMGSGANVLTF
TRBV4-1	CASSQDSLRNTEAFF
TRBV15	CATRGGTPPGGSYEQYF
TRBV4-1	CASSQAPTVQETQYF
TRBV30	CAWSPRLAGVPNTGELFF
TRBV27	CASSWKNLGQSFNYGYTF
TRBV9	CASSAPGSGEAFF
TRBV28	CASSLLYRAYGYTF
TRBV10-1	CASSEGSGGELFF
TRBV11-2	CASSLIRAGGYQETQYF
TRBV4-1	CASSQNPPENNTDTQYF
TRBV5-5	CASSLGQGFDTQYF
TRBV27	CASSPGLAGPHTGELFF
TRBV7-2	CASSIGYAEFGEETQYF
TRBV7-2	CASSFTLFGQGETQYF
TRBV27	CASSSRQDRGEKLFF
TRBV6-1	CASSERSGGIQETQYF
TRBV15	CAIAPGGDQPQHF
TRBV27	CASSCDKQETQYF
TRBV6-1	CASSERADSSYEQYF
TRBV6-6	CASRTDRDTEAFF
TRBV6-5	CASSCGLTGRNQPQHF
TRBV29-1	CSVQGGPNTEAFF
TRBV15	CATSRVAHNRPSTEAFF
TRBV6-1	CASSEAGGSFSNQPQHF